Below are 30 T cell receptor beta chains sequenced from a single sample in a study of B cell selection in AIRE deficiency. The table came from immunoSEQ multiplex PCR; TCRdb's copy has only in-frame clones and leaves some out. The sample carries some 23,000 clones, around 97% recorded once. Sorting defined conventional CD4 T cells as CD4+CD127+. Sequenced input: conventional CD4+ T cells sorted from PBMCs. The receptors here all came from a human donor with AIRE deficiency.

V usage is TRBV6-5 and J usage is TRBJ2-5; 7 bases agree with TRBD1. The germline V gene encodes CDR1 MNHEY and CDR2 SVGAGI. V shed 7 bases and J 2 bases; nucleotides not matched to a gene: 4. The CDR3 sequence is 13 residues long. The chain's CDR3 is CASNRDSQETQYF. In DNA, the CDR3 is TGTGCCAGCAATCGGGACAGTCAAGAGACCCAGTACTTC.

The chain employs TRBV13 and TRBJ2-1; no clear D gene. The germline V and J ends were trimmed by 2 bases and 8 bases, with 7 bases remaining between them. The CDR3 runs 12 residues. CDR1 and CDR2 from the germline V gene are PRHDT and FYEKMQ (reference sequence). The CDR3 protein is CASSLRMYEQFF. The CDR3 bases are TGTGCCAGCAGCTTAAGAATGTATGAGCAGTTCTTC. Based on the CDR3 plus reference TRBV13 and TRBJ2-1, the full variable domain is AAGVIQSPRHLIKEKRETATLKCYPIPRHDTVYWYQQGPGQDPQFLISFYEKMQSDKGSIPDRFSAQQFSDYHSELNMSSLELGDSALYFCASSLRMYEQFFGPGTRLTVL.

The rearrangement joins TRBV6-5 to TRBJ2-7; D uncertain. CDR1 MNHEY and CDR2 SVGAGI come from the germline V gene. The CDR3 totals 11 residues. V gave up 6 bases and J gave up 9 bases, with 12 bases separating them. The CDR3 reads CASSASPRQYF. Written as DNA, the CDR3 is TGTGCCAGCAGCGCCTCCCCCCGGCAGTACTTC.

The V gene is TRBV5-1, the J gene TRBJ1-5; D is uncertain. The ends were cut back, 3 bases at V and 8 bases at J, with 15 bases in the middle. Germline values: CDR1 SGHRS, CDR2 YFSETQ. CDR3 length: 14 amino acids. The CDR3: CASSSRGLAEPQHF. As DNA, the CDR3 is TGCGCCAGCAGCTCACGAGGGTTAGCTGAGCCCCAGCATTTT.

V gene TRBV10-3 combines with J gene TRBJ2-1, with 8 positions matching TRBD2. This CDR3 has 15 amino acids. Germline V gene lookup returns CDR1 ENHRY and CDR2 SYGVKD. The J segment lost 8 bases and the V segment lost 6 bases, leaving 12 bases of the junction unmatched. For the CDR3, the DNA is TGTGCCATCAGAGCCGGGACTAGAGGGGTAGATGAGCAGTTCTTC. Its translation is CAIRAGTRGVDEQFF.

The gene calls are TRBV10-1 and TRBJ2-1, with 8 bases fitting TRBD1. J was trimmed by 6 bases and V by 4 bases; bases with no gene match: 8. This CDR3 has 15 residues. Germline values: CDR1 WNHNN, CDR2 SYGVQD (reference sequence). The CDR3 sequence: CASSGGQGYINEQFF. The CDR3 bases are TGCGCCAGCAGTGGAGGACAGGGCTATATCAATGAGCAGTTCTTC.

The chain employs TRBV7-3 and TRBJ2-7, with 8 bases lining up with TRBD2. The length of the CDR3 is 15 residues. The J segment lost 4 bases and the V segment lost 1 base, leaving 6 bases of the junction unmatched. In germline, CDR1 is SGHTA, CDR2 FQGTGA. The CDR3 loop reads CASSLNAGGLYEQYF. The CDR3 nucleotides read TGTGCCAGCAGCTTAAATGCGGGGGGCCTTTACGAGCAGTACTTC.

The rearrangement joins TRBV28 to TRBJ1-1; the match to TRBD1 covers 7 bases. Germline lookup yields CDR1 MDHEN and CDR2 SYDVKM. After removal of 2 bases from V and 12 bases from J, the junction contained 15 bases not matched to a gene. This CDR3 contains 15 residues. The CDR3 coding sequence is TGTGCCAGCAGTTTACTCACGGGACAGTCCGGACGAACTTTCTTT. As protein: CASSLLTGQSGRTFF.

J is TRBJ2-7 and V is TRBV15; no firm D call. CDR1 and CDR2 (germline): LNHNV, YYDKDF (reference sequence). The CDR3 sequence is 13 residues long. Between the trimmed V and J ends, which lost 0 bases and 4 bases, there was a span of 7 bases. Written as DNA, the CDR3 is TGTGCCACCAGCAGAGATCTTTATTACGAGCAGTACTTC. Amino acids: CATSRDLYYEQYF.

The chain has TRBV28 and TRBJ1-2, with D tentatively TRBD1 (5 bases). The germline V gene encodes CDR1 MDHEN and CDR2 SYDVKM. The CDR3 runs 13 residues. With 4 bases removed from V and 8 bases from J, the gap between germline ends came to 14 bases. The CDR3 sequence is CASSWRGSVGYTF. CDR3 nucleotide sequence: TGTGCCAGCAGTTGGCGGGGGTCGGTCGGCTACACCTTC.

The chain links TRBV4-3 to TRBJ1-5; D ambiguous. The CDR3 is made up of 13 amino acids. Trimming removed 0 bases at V and 7 bases at J, with 7 bases between. Germline assignment: CDR1 LGHNA and CDR2 YSLEER. DNA for the CDR3: TGCGCCAGCAGCCAAGAAGGAAGCCAGCCCCAGCATTTT. This gives the protein CASSQEGSQPQHF.

The genes are TRBV29-1 and TRBJ2-1; 7 bases agree with TRBD2. From germline, CDR1 is SQVTM and CDR2 ANQGSEA. The CDR3 is 12 amino acids. J lost 7 bases, V lost 4 bases, and 4 bases had no gene match. The CDR3, as DNA: TGCAGCGTTGCCCTAGCGGTAAATGAGCAGTTCTTC. Translating gives CSVALAVNEQFF.

This clone was found a few times. The chain couples TRBV7-9 to TRBJ2-1; 7 bases match TRBD2. Trimming cost V 1 base and J 0 bases; bases outside gene matches: 3. This CDR3 is 16 amino acids long. Germline V gives CDR1 SEHNR, CDR2 FQNEAQ (reference sequence). The CDR3 sequence: CASSLEGGSSYNEQFF. The CDR3 DNA reads as TGTGCCAGCAGCTTAGAAGGCGGGAGCTCCTACAATGAGCAGTTCTTC.

This sequence joins TRBV18 and TRBJ1-1, with D hard to call. Looked up from germline, CDR1 is KGHSH and CDR2 is LQKENI. The CDR3 length is 14 residues. The V end was cut by 1 base, the J end by 5 bases, with 11 bases between. DNA for the CDR3: TGTGCCAGCTCACCACAGGGTAGGGTTACTGAAGCTTTCTTT. Translation: CASSPQGRVTEAFF.

CDR3 in DNA: TGTGCCAGCAGTTCCCACAGGGGATTTTCCTACAATGAGCAGTTCTTC. Amino acid sequence: CASSSHRGFSYNEQFF. The chain recombines TRBV27 with TRBJ2-1; 7 bases map to TRBD1. The CDR3 has 16 amino acids. Germline CDR1 and CDR2: MNHEY and SMNVEV (reference sequence). The V segment lost 4 bases and the J segment 1 base; nucleotides outside the gene matches: 7.

CDR3 nucleotides: TGTGCCAGCAGCCGCGTGGGGGGCTGGACATCCAACACTGAAGCTTTCTTT. Encoded protein: CASSRVGGWTSNTEAFF. The chain has TRBV11-3 and TRBJ1-1, with a possible D match to TRBD1 (6 bases). Germline V gene lookup returns CDR1 SGHNT and CDR2 YENEEA. The CDR3 has 17 amino acids. Trimming took off 5 bases at V and 2 bases at J, with 21 bases between the two ends.

V usage is TRBV27 and J usage is TRBJ2-7; D is ambiguous. The CDR3 spans 15 residues. The germline V and J ends were trimmed by 2 bases and 2 bases, with 13 bases remaining between them. Germline V CDR1 and CDR2: MNHEY, SMNVEV (reference sequence). The DNA of the CDR3 is TGTGCCAGCAGTTTAGGAACTTCATATACCTACGAGCAGTACTTC. Its protein is CASSLGTSYTYEQYF.

The chain combines TRBV4-1 with TRBJ2-3; no clear D. The CDR3 is 14 amino acids. CDR1 MGHRA and CDR2 YSYEKL come from the germline V gene. V lost 4 bases and J 3 bases, leaving 11 bases between the germline ends. CDR3 bases: TGCGCCAGCAGCCGAATTAGGGCTACAGATACGCAGTATTTT. It codes for CASSRIRATDTQYF.

V gene TRBV5-1 combines with J gene TRBJ2-1; TRBD2 matches at 8 bases. Germline V gives CDR1 SGHRS, CDR2 YFSETQ. The CDR3 covers 13 residues. Trimming removed 5 bases from V and 9 bases from J; junction bases left unmatched: 7. This CDR3 is CASRRASGREQFF. In nucleotides, the CDR3 is TGCGCCAGCAGGAGAGCTAGCGGGCGTGAGCAGTTCTTC. Supplemented by reference TRBV5-1 and TRBJ2-1, the full variable domain reads KAGVTQTPRYLIKTRGQQVTLSCSPISGHRSVSWYQQTPGQGLQFLFEYFSETQRNKGNFPGRFSGRQFSNSRSEMNVSTLELGDSALYLCASRRASGREQFFGPGTRLTVL.

This chain links TRBV7-9 with TRBJ1-2; the D gene is possibly TRBD1 (6 bases). The CDR3 loop spans 12 amino acids. Germline values: CDR1 SEHNR, CDR2 FQNEAQ (reference sequence). Trimming removed 6 bases at V and 8 bases at J, with 13 bases between. The CDR3 is CASSITGSGYTF. Written as DNA, the CDR3 is TGTGCCAGCAGTATCACAGGGAGCGGCTACACCTTC.

The table lists this clone with a count of one. V gene TRBV19 combines with J gene TRBJ2-5; TRBD1 matches 8 bases. The CDR3 is 14 residues long. Unmatched junction bases numbered 5, after V lost 3 bases and J lost 5 bases. From germline, CDR1 is LNHDA and CDR2 SQIVND (reference sequence). The CDR3 protein is CASSIRQGKETQYF. The CDR3 DNA follows: TGTGCCAGTAGTATTCGACAGGGGAAGGAGACCCAGTACTTC.

The rearrangement uses TRBV9 and TRBJ2-2; TRBD1 agrees at 8 bases. CDR1 SGDLS and CDR2 YYNGEE come from the germline V gene. The trim removed 0 bases at V and 7 bases at J, leaving 5 bases unmatched. The CDR3 is 15 residues long. Written as DNA, the CDR3 is TGTGCCAGCAGCGTAGAAGGACAGGGACGCGGGGAGCTGTTTTTT. Residues: CASSVEGQGRGELFF.

The chain recombines TRBV29-1 with TRBJ1-1, with D unresolved. Germline CDR1 SQVTM, CDR2 ANQGSEA. V was cut by 3 bases and J by 5 bases, with 7 bases left in between. This CDR3 has 11 residues. This CDR3 reads CSVDILTEAFF. In DNA, the CDR3 is TGCAGCGTTGACATCTTAACTGAAGCTTTCTTT. The full variable domain, completed using reference TRBV29-1 and TRBJ1-1, is SAVISQKPSRDICQRGTSLTIQCQVDSQVTMMFWYRQQPGQSLTLIATANQGSEATYESGFVIDKFPISRPNLTFSTLTVSNMSPEDSSIYLCSVDILTEAFFGQGTRLTVV.

The chain links TRBV25-1 to TRBJ1-1; no definite D call. There are 14 residues in the CDR3. Germline CDR1 reads MGHDK; CDR2 reads SYGVNS. V was pared by 3 bases and J by 5 bases, with 13 bases between. The DNA of the CDR3 is TGTGCCAGCAGTGAGGTCGGGTTCGGAACTGAAGCTTTCTTT. Encoded protein: CASSEVGFGTEAFF.

This sequence joins TRBV6-6 and TRBJ2-7; the D is unclear. In germline, CDR1 is MNHNY, CDR2 SVGAGI (reference sequence). Trimming took off 6 bases at V and 2 bases at J, with 11 bases between the two ends. The CDR3 runs 13 residues. The CDR3 sequence is CASRISLAYEQYF. As DNA, the CDR3 is TGTGCCAGCAGGATCAGTTTGGCCTACGAGCAGTACTTC.

V usage is TRBV5-1 and J usage is TRBJ1-1, with 7 nucleotides matching TRBD1. V trimming: 0 bases; J trimming: 1 base; junction bases outside the gene matches: 0. The germline V gene has CDR1 SGHRS and CDR2 YFSETQ. The CDR3 has 14 amino acids. The CDR3 protein is CASSLGTGNTEAFF. The CDR3 DNA reads as TGCGCCAGCAGCTTGGGGACAGGGAACACTGAAGCTTTCTTT.

The count of this clone is one. The chain has TRBV6-4 and TRBJ2-7; the match to TRBD1 covers 9 bases. Looked up from germline, CDR1 is MRHNA and CDR2 is SNTAGT. CDR3 length equals 17 residues. J gave up 2 bases and V 4 bases, and 12 bases lay outside the gene matches. Here the CDR3 DNA reads TGTGCCAGCAGTGCAGCCTCCGGGACAGGGTACCCCTACGAGCAGTACTTC. Amino acids: CASSAASGTGYPYEQYF.

The gene calls are TRBV30 and TRBJ2-1; maybe TRBD1 (6 bases). Germline-derived CDR1 and CDR2 are GTSNPN and SVGIG (reference sequence). V lost 2 bases and J lost 7, with 18 bases in between. The CDR3 is made up of 15 amino acids. The CDR3 DNA follows: TGTGCCTGGAGTCGACACAGGGTAGGTGCGAATGAGCAGTTCTTC. It is translated as CAWSRHRVGANEQFF.

This chain uses TRBV28 with TRBJ1-2; possible D gene TRBD1, 5 bases. This CDR3 contains 14 residues. Per germline, CDR1 MDHEN and CDR2 SYDVKM. Trimming shortened V by 6 bases and J by 8 bases, and 19 bases separated the two germline ends. The CDR3 sequence is CASRVSGAGGGYTF. CDR3 DNA: TGTGCCAGCAGGGTTAGTGGGGCAGGAGGGGGCTACACCTTC.

This sequence joins TRBV6-6 and TRBJ2-3; D gene uncertain. The V end lost 2 bases, the J end lost 2 bases, and 8 bases lay between the germline ends. Per the germline V gene, CDR1 is MNHNY and CDR2 is SVGAGI (reference sequence). The CDR3 has 14 amino acids. DNA for the CDR3: TGTGCCAGCAGTTACAGGCCCCCCACAGATACGCAGTATTTT. It encodes CASSYRPPTDTQYF.